This T cell receptor beta chain was recovered during a study of T cell repertoires in cytomegalovirus infection. Study overall: CMV infection and matching HLA type were both indicated by public TCR beta signatures.

This CDR3 contains 16 residues. The ends lost 3 bases at V and 0 bases at J; junction bases unmatched: 8. The germline V gene has CDR1 GTSNPN and CDR2 SVGIG (reference sequence). Study-wide points: The ex vivo response was dominated by HLA-C-restricted CMV-specific TCR beta clonotypes.

A single record per CDR3 protein comes from TCRdb applying MiXCR to the reads. The table lists 310,000 or so distinct CDR3 sequences, roughly 23% of them singletons. Remarks on this clonotype: Its matching antigen is unknown.

This chain links TRBV30 with TRBJ2-7; 10 nucleotides match TRBD1. Sequencing used PBMCs. This TCR came from a human donor in good health (CMV status not recorded). Some clones in this sample may be carry-over from other donors' samples. The DNA of the CDR3 is TGTGCCTGGAGACCCTGGACAGGGGGACGCTCCTACGAGCAGTACTTC. Residues: CAWRPWTGGRSYEQYF.